The 15 T cell receptor beta chains below all came from one sample that was sequenced in a study of early T cells in non-severe SARS-CoV-2 infection (dated by TCRdb to about 2021). The library was built by means of 5' RACE. Instrument on record: NextSeq 500. TCRdb trimmed the raw reads at Q25, called clones with MiXCR and kept productive beta chains. Rows are combined by CDR3 protein, so each entry shows the most common genes and DNA. In all, the sample holds 20,000 to 25,000 distinct CDR3 sequences, and around 5% of those were seen once. The ten biggest clones cover over 8.5% of the sample. The sample was whole blood. The receptors come from an adult who was a healthcare worker with PCR-confirmed SARS-CoV-2 infection or an uninfected control (not recorded which).

This clonotype was counted ten times or more. The chain carries TRBV28 and TRBJ2-1; 7 bases map to TRBD2. The junction had 8 bases not matched to a gene; V was cut back by 6 bases and J by 0 bases. CDR1 is MDHEN, CDR2 SYDVKM, per germline. The CDR3 is made up of 16 amino acids. CDR3 in DNA: TGTGCCAGCAGAAATACGGGACTATACTCCTACAATGAGCAGTTCTTC. Amino acids: CASRNTGLYSYNEQFF.

This clonotype showed up many times. The chain carries TRBV20-1 and TRBJ1-2; D perhaps matches TRBD1 (6 bases). The CDR3 totals 15 residues. Germline loops: CDR1 DFQATT, CDR2 SNEGSKA (reference sequence). Trimming pared 2 bases from V and 3 bases from J, leaving 16 bases between. The DNA of the CDR3 is TGCAGTGCTAGAAGTCGGCAGGGGACGGACTATGGCTACACCTTC. Its translation is CSARSRQGTDYGYTF.

This clonotype was seen at least ten times. V gene TRBV5-4 combines with J gene TRBJ1-2; D might be TRBD1 (6 bases). V lost 0 bases, J lost 7 bases, and 16 bases lay in between. The CDR3 sequence is 15 residues long. Germline CDR1 reads SGHNT; CDR2 reads YYREEE (reference sequence). Written as DNA, the CDR3 is TGTGCCAGCAGCTTGGACACAGGGTCTTCAGGTGGCTACACCTTC. It specifies CASSLDTGSSGGYTF.

This clonotype has at least ten counts. The chain has TRBV18 and TRBJ1-1; D unclear. The germline CDR1 and CDR2 sequences are KGHSH and LQKENI. Trimming removed 2 bases from V and 0 bases from J, with 7 bases in between. This CDR3 has 14 residues. For the CDR3, the DNA is TGTGCCAGCTCACCAGGTACAGTGAACACTGAAGCTTTCTTT. Protein: CASSPGTVNTEAFF.

This clonotype was recorded at least ten times. V gene TRBV5-4 combines with J gene TRBJ2-1; no firm D call. V was trimmed by 2 bases and J by 3 bases, leaving 0 bases between them. Germline CDR1 SGHNT, CDR2 YYREEE (reference sequence). The CDR3 spans 11 residues. The CDR3 loop reads CASSFYNEQFF. Here the CDR3 DNA reads TGTGCCAGCAGCTTCTACAATGAGCAGTTCTTC.

Only a few counts were recorded for this clonotype. CDR3 nucleotides: TGTGCCAGCGATTGGACAGGGGGTAGAGAGACCCAGTACTTC. Translating it yields CASDWTGGRETQYF. The V gene is TRBV2, the J gene TRBJ2-5, with 10 bases lining up with TRBD1. The CDR3 spans 14 residues. Germline trimming cut 8 bases from V and 4 bases from J; bases unmatched to any gene: 7. Germline CDR1 reads SNHLY; CDR2 reads FYNNEI.

This clonotype was seen only a few times. The rearrangement uses TRBV3-1 and TRBJ1-5; D remains unclear. Per germline, CDR1 LGHDT and CDR2 YNNKEL (reference sequence). The V end lost 4 bases, the J end lost 5 bases, and 12 bases lay between the germline ends. This CDR3 spans 14 amino acids. The CDR3 nucleotides are TGTGCCAGCAGCCTAGAATTCTCAGATCAGCCCCAGCATTTT. Its translation: CASSLEFSDQPQHF.

This rearrangement joins TRBV4-1 to TRBJ2-3; tentatively, D is TRBD2 (7 bases). V was trimmed by 0 bases and J by 8 bases, leaving 21 bases between them. Germline V gene sequence: CDR1 MGHRA, CDR2 YSYEKL. The CDR3 extends over 17 amino acids. The CDR3 coding sequence is TGCGCCAGCAGCCAAGAAAAGGCTAGCGGTCCACAGGGTACGCAGTATTTT. Translated: CASSQEKASGPQGTQYF.

This clonotype was seen many times. J is TRBJ1-2 and V is TRBV4-1, with 8 bases identical to TRBD1. The CDR3 totals 15 residues. Germline CDR1 and CDR2: MGHRA and YSYEKL. The V segment lost 1 base and the J segment 8 bases; nucleotides outside the gene matches: 9. CDR3 region: CASSQGQGIVRGYTF. CDR3 nucleotides: TGCGCCAGCAGCCAAGGACAGGGGATTGTCCGGGGCTACACCTTC.

This clonotype appeared many times. The gene calls are TRBV7-9 and TRBJ2-3; D remains unclear. CDR1 is SEHNR and CDR2 is FQNEAQ in the germline V gene (reference sequence). The CDR3 contains 15 residues. Trimming took off 1 base at V and 1 base at J, with 9 bases between the two ends. The CDR3 region has the DNA TGTGCCAGCAGCTTAGGCGGAGTCGGCACAGATACGCAGTATTTT. Its translation is CASSLGGVGTDTQYF.

This clonotype was recorded at least ten times. The chain is built from TRBV28 and TRBJ1-6; D remains ambiguous. Germline-derived CDR1 and CDR2 are MDHEN and SYDVKM. The V end was cut by 5 bases, the J end by 5 bases, with 13 bases between. CDR3 length: 15 residues. CDR3: CASSSGSVDNSPLHF. Here the CDR3 DNA reads TGTGCCAGCAGTAGCGGGTCAGTCGATAATTCACCCCTCCACTTT.

This clonotype has at least ten counts. The genes are TRBV7-9 and TRBJ1-2; D unresolved. CDR1 is SEHNR, CDR2 FQNEAQ, per germline (reference sequence). V was clipped by 6 bases and J by 8 bases, with 19 bases between them. CDR3 length: 14 amino acids. CDR3 sequence reads: CASSRSGEGDGYTF. The CDR3 DNA follows: TGTGCCAGCAGTAGATCCGGGGAAGGAGACGGCTACACCTTC.

A remark on this clonotype: Possible read error: a much larger clone is one base away. No conserved phenylalanine or tryptophan ends this CDR3, so it is likely a read error. The genes are TRBV20-1 and TRBJ2-5, with 7 bases that match TRBD1. Losses at the gene ends were 2 bases for V and 1 base for J; bases not matched to a gene: 4. The CDR3 is made up of 14 amino acids. From germline, CDR1 is DFQATT and CDR2 SNEGSKA (reference sequence). The CDR3 loop reads CSARKGDSQETQYL. In DNA form, the CDR3 reads TGCAGTGCTAGAAAAGGGGACAGCCAAGAGACCCAGTACTTA.

V usage is TRBV4-3 and J usage is TRBJ2-5, with 7 bases aligning to TRBD2. The CDR3 totals 18 residues. CDR1 and CDR2 (germline): LGHNA, YSLEER. V was pared by 0 bases and J by 0 bases, with 10 bases of the junction left unmatched. The CDR3 DNA sequence: TGCGCCAGCAGCCAAGACCACTTGGGACTACCAAACCAAGAGACCCAGTACTTC. This codes for CASSQDHLGLPNQETQYF.

This clonotype was seen many times. The chain uses TRBV30 and TRBJ1-5; D is ambiguous. The CDR3 has 14 amino acids. Germline loops: CDR1 GTSNPN, CDR2 SVGIG (reference sequence). The V end was cut by 2 bases, the J end by 3 bases, with 11 bases between. CDR3 nucleotide sequence: TGTGCCTGGAGTAGACAAGGCACCAATCAGCCCCAGCATTTT. Encoded protein: CAWSRQGTNQPQHF.